The rows below give T cell receptor beta chains drawn from one sample of a study of shared clonotypes between healthy human individuals. The table came from immunoSEQ multiplex PCR; TCRdb's copy has only in-frame clones and leaves some out. The sample consists of about 110,000 clones, more than 65% of them appearing once. Sequences were obtained from memory CD8+ T cells sorted from blood. These receptors were obtained from a woman in her 30s in good health. Each CDR3 is given with its conserved first and last residue. D genes are given only for firm matches.

V: TRBV11-1
J: TRBJ1-1
D: -
CDR3: CASSLVANTEAFF

V: TRBV29-1
J: TRBJ2-1
D: TRBD2
CDR3: CSVELAGVLQNNEQFF

V: TRBV28
J: TRBJ1-5
D: -
CDR3: CASSFDIRLRGDLGGSQPQHF

V: TRBV19
J: -
D: -
CDR3: CASRLVAESSYEQYF

V: TRBV7-8
J: TRBJ2-7
D: -
CDR3: CASSPNTRADYEQYF

V: TRBV5-1
J: TRBJ1-2
D: TRBD1
CDR3: CASSPSGKQGRDYGYTF

V: TRBV7-9
J: TRBJ2-7
D: TRBD1
CDR3: CASSNLTRQGRYEQYF

V: TRBV29-1
J: TRBJ2-7
D: -
CDR3: CSVLGPPDEQYF

V: TRBV19
J: TRBJ2-6
D: -
CDR3: CASSMVSGANVLTF

V: TRBV2
J: TRBJ1-2
D: TRBD1
CDR3: CASSGRDRGVGGYTF

V: TRBV2
J: TRBJ2-2
D: TRBD1
CDR3: CASRDRGYTGELFF

V: TRBV11-2
J: TRBJ2-7
D: -
CDR3: CASSPPPVAYEQYF

V: TRBV5-1
J: TRBJ2-7
D: -
CDR3: CASRPDIGSYEQYF

V: TRBV7-2
J: TRBJ2-7
D: TRBD2
CDR3: CASSPWGGGEEQYF

V: TRBV27
J: TRBJ2-7
D: -
CDR3: CASSLTGSTYEQYF

V: TRBV11-2
J: TRBJ2-1
D: TRBD2
CDR3: CASSGRLAGDYNEQFF

V: TRBV19
J: TRBJ2-1
D: TRBD2
CDR3: CASSIWLADSYNEQFF

V: TRBV7-8
J: TRBJ1-4
D: TRBD1
CDR3: CASSMNRGPSEKLFF

V: TRBV1
J: TRBJ2-7
D: -
CDR3: CTSSRLSGDYEQYF

V: TRBV5-6
J: TRBJ1-5
D: -
CDR3: CASSPGARGPQHF

V: TRBV4-2
J: TRBJ2-7
D: TRBD2
CDR3: CASSQVVGTSGLEQYF

V: TRBV2
J: TRBJ2-3
D: TRBD2
CDR3: CASRMTSGSIDTQYF

V: TRBV7-9
J: TRBJ2-7
D: -
CDR3: CASSLSQPYEQYF

V: TRBV27
J: TRBJ2-2
D: -
CDR3: CASSLSNPGELFF

V: TRBV2
J: TRBJ1-5
D: -
CDR3: CASSLTGSGIRGNQPQHF

V: TRBV29-1
J: TRBJ2-7
D: TRBD2
CDR3: CSVYTSGRNYEQYF

V: TRBV29-1
J: TRBJ2-1
D: -
CDR3: CSVASGREQFF

V: TRBV4-2
J: TRBJ2-7
D: -
CDR3: CASSQEPTASYEQYF

V: TRBV5-1
J: TRBJ1-2
D: TRBD1
CDR3: CASSQTDRDYTF

V: TRBV30
J: TRBJ2-7
D: -
CDR3: CAWKGVGLYEQYF

V: TRBV6-6
J: TRBJ2-7
D: TRBD2
CDR3: CASSYGTSGSEQYF

V: TRBV6-1
J: TRBJ2-2
D: TRBD2
CDR3: CASSETSGSPGELFF

V: TRBV6-6
J: TRBJ2-7
D: TRBD1
CDR3: CASSPDRGQMGQYF

V: TRBV28
J: TRBJ1-1
D: -
CDR3: CASSPYWVTDTEAFF

V: TRBV7-8
J: TRBJ2-7
D: -
CDR3: CASSPTSGGRTTYEQYF

V: TRBV7-8
J: TRBJ1-3
D: -
CDR3: CASSQGLGEGNTIYF

V: TRBV25-1
J: TRBJ2-5
D: -
CDR3: CASSGPTDTQGSETQYF

V: TRBV27
J: TRBJ2-7
D: TRBD2
CDR3: CASSLAASGQQYF

V: TRBV28
J: TRBJ1-3
D: -
CDR3: CASSLAAGEVTGNTIYF

V: TRBV2
J: TRBJ2-7
D: -
CDR3: CASKGYEQYF

V: TRBV6-5
J: TRBJ1-1
D: -
CDR3: CASSWSARHTEAFF

V: TRBV15
J: TRBJ2-3
D: TRBD2
CDR3: CAAKGLAETDTQYF

V: TRBV6-6
J: -
D: -
CDR3: CASTLDSGASEQYF

V: TRBV11-2
J: TRBJ2-7
D: TRBD1
CDR3: CASSWGQKFYEQYF

V: TRBV28
J: TRBJ1-5
D: -
CDR3: CASRAAGNMVILGVGNWGYQPQHF

V: TRBV5-5
J: TRBJ2-7
D: TRBD2
CDR3: CASSLTSGITYEQYF

V: TRBV5-4
J: TRBJ2-7
D: -
CDR3: CASSLGVSLSFYEQYF

V: TRBV14
J: TRBJ1-6
D: -
CDR3: CASSPGWVAYNSPLHF

V: TRBV6-1
J: TRBJ1-3
D: TRBD1
CDR3: CASSEEATGAGNTIYF

V: TRBV7-9
J: TRBJ2-3
D: TRBD1
CDR3: CASSSRGTGGLVDTQYF

V: TRBV6-4
J: TRBJ2-3
D: TRBD2
CDR3: CASSQTSGTLDTQYF

V: TRBV5-1
J: TRBJ2-3
D: -
CDR3: CASSLGSSGEDTQYF

V: TRBV4-2
J: TRBJ2-3
D: -
CDR3: CASSQEGPGRATDTQYF